Shown below are 19 T cell receptor beta chains from a single sample sequenced in a study. MiXCR was run by TCRdb on the RT-PCR reads, yielding one entry per CDR3 protein. Of about 680,000 distinct CDR3 sequences listed, 12% to 15% are singletons. The sequenced material came from memory CD4+ T cells from blood. These receptors came from a female donor in good health, serving as a healthy control.

The count of this clonotype is one. This rearrangement joins TRBV27 to TRBJ2-7, with D unresolved. Germline lookup yields CDR1 MNHEY and CDR2 SMNVEV (reference sequence). Between the trimmed V and J ends, which lost 2 bases and 0 bases, there was a span of 11 bases. This CDR3 spans 15 amino acids. CDR3 in DNA: TGTGCCAGCAGTTTAAGTACCCAGACCTCCTACGAGCAGTACTTC. Protein: CASSLSTQTSYEQYF.

The gene calls are TRBV7-2 and TRBJ2-1, with 13 bases matching TRBD2. V was clipped by 1 base and J by 7 bases; unmatched bases: 7. CDR3 length: 17 residues. Germline V gives CDR1 SGHTA, CDR2 FQGNSA. The CDR3 protein is CASSLVRPGLAGNEQFF. The CDR3 region has the DNA TGTGCCAGCAGCTTAGTGAGACCGGGACTAGCGGGAAATGAGCAGTTCTTC.

The V and J genes are TRBV12-3 or TRBV12-4 and TRBJ2-1, with 13 positions matching TRBD2. V lost 5 bases to trimming and J lost 0 bases; unmatched junction nucleotides: 7. This CDR3 has 18 residues. CDR3 DNA sequence: TGTGCCAGCAGTCGGGGACTAGCGGGGTCAAGCTCCTACAATGAGCAGTTCTTC. This codes for CASSRGLAGSSSYNEQFF.

This clonotype has more than one count but fewer than ten. The chain's CDR3 is CASSPFTSGLQETQYF. CDR3 in DNA: TGTGCCAGCTCACCGTTTACTAGCGGGCTTCAAGAGACCCAGTACTTC. The rearrangement uses TRBV18 and TRBJ2-5; 9 nucleotides align to TRBD2. Germline values: CDR1 KGHSH, CDR2 LQKENI. There are 16 residues in the CDR3. V dropped 3 bases and J dropped 2; count of bases not matched to a gene: 7.

This clonotype was observed a few times. The V and J genes are TRBV29-1 and TRBJ1-1, with 7 bases aligning to TRBD1. The germline gives CDR1 SQVTM, CDR2 ANQGSEA. The CDR3 runs to 14 residues. The trim removed 7 bases at V and 4 bases at J, leaving 12 bases unmatched. The CDR3 sequence is CSATGTVGFTEAFF. The CDR3 bases are TGCAGCGCGACCGGGACAGTGGGATTCACTGAAGCTTTCTTT.

The J gene is TRBJ2-7, the V gene TRBV5-1; TRBD1 matches at 9 bases. The germline V gene has CDR1 SGHRS and CDR2 YFSETQ. V was pared by 5 bases and J by 6 bases, with 9 bases of the junction left unmatched. The CDR3 extends over 14 amino acids. DNA of the CDR3: TGCGCCAGCAGAACTCCGGGACAGGGCGCCGAGCAGTACTTC. Encoded protein: CASRTPGQGAEQYF.

The gene calls are TRBV3-1 and TRBJ2-7, with TRBD2 as a possible D gene (6 bases). CDR3 length equals 13 residues. Germline assignment: CDR1 LGHDT and CDR2 YNNKEL (reference sequence). Trimming shortened V by 1 base and J by 7 bases, and 11 bases separated the two germline ends. CDR3 DNA: TGTGCCAGCAGCCAAGTGAGGGACTGGGAGCAGTACTTC. Protein sequence: CASSQVRDWEQYF.

This clonotype showed up many times. This chain uses TRBV12-3 or TRBV12-4 with TRBJ1-2; D is undetermined. The V and J ends lost 4 bases and 7 bases respectively, with 10 bases between them. The CDR3 has 12 amino acids. The CDR3 DNA sequence: TGTGCCAGCAGTTATCAGGCGACTGGCTACACCTTC. Translation: CASSYQATGYTF.

This clonotype has more than one count but fewer than ten. The V gene is TRBV11-1, the J gene TRBJ2-3; maybe TRBD1 (6 bases). The V end was cut by 3 bases, the J end by 6 bases, with 19 bases between. Germline V gives CDR1 SGHAT, CDR2 FQDESV (reference sequence). CDR3 size: 16 residues. The CDR3 reads CASSLLGHGGRDTQYF. The CDR3, as DNA: TGTGCCAGCAGCTTGCTTGGACATGGGGGCAGGGATACGCAGTATTTT.

V gene TRBV5-1 combines with J gene TRBJ2-3; D is unclear. This CDR3 has 16 amino acids. Deletions cut 4 bases from V and 2 bases from J, with 17 bases between. Germline assignment: CDR1 SGHRS and CDR2 YFSETQ. The CDR3 DNA reads as TGCGCCAGCAGCCCTAACTCGGAAGAGCCCACAGATACGCAGTATTTT. Encoded protein: CASSPNSEEPTDTQYF.

A word on this clonotype: An end of the junction does not agree with germline; a read error may underlie this. The chain couples TRBV10-3 to TRBJ2-3; 7 nucleotides align to TRBD1. The CDR3 totals 14 residues. Germline V gene lookup returns CDR1 ENHRY and CDR2 SYGVKD. CDR3 nucleotides: TGTGCCAACAGTGGGACAGCCAGCACAGATACGCAGTATTTT. Its translation is CANSGTASTDTQYF.

This clonotype was counted only a few times. The rearrangement uses TRBV20-1 and TRBJ2-3, with D hard to call. The CDR3 has 12 amino acids. The V gene's germline CDR1 is DFQATT and CDR2 SNEGSKA (reference sequence). V was trimmed by 7 bases and J by 6 bases, leaving 14 bases between them. CDR3 bases: TGCAGTGTTCCCCGCCTGGTGGATACGCAGTATTTT. It encodes CSVPRLVDTQYF.

The V call is TRBV10-3, the J call TRBJ2-1; 11 nucleotides line up with TRBD2. V gave up 5 bases and J gave up 3 bases; unmatched junction bases: 3. The length of the CDR3 is 15 residues. Germline-derived CDR1 and CDR2 are ENHRY and SYGVKD. DNA for the CDR3: TGTGCCATCAGTATAGCGGGAGGGATCTACAATGAGCAGTTCTTC. This translates into CAISIAGGIYNEQFF.

In its sample, this clonotype was seen many times. This chain joins TRBV6-5 and TRBJ2-5; D perhaps matches TRBD2 (5 bases). The V gene lost 5 bases and the J gene lost 2 bases, with 9 bases spanning the gap. CDR1 and CDR2 (germline): MNHEY, SVGAGI. The CDR3 spans 13 residues. In DNA, the CDR3 is TGTGCCAGCAGTGGCAGAGGGCAAGAGACCCAGTACTTC. Translation: CASSGRGQETQYF.

The rearrangement uses TRBV18 and TRBJ1-3; D might be TRBD1 (6 bases). CDR1 is KGHSH and CDR2 is LQKENI in the germline V gene. V shed 3 bases and J shed 0 bases, with 15 bases lying between them. This CDR3 is 17 amino acids long. The CDR3 DNA reads as TGTGCCAGCTCACCTCAGGACAGACTGTTCTCTGGAAACACCATATATTTT. This translates into CASSPQDRLFSGNTIYF. Combining the CDR3 with reference TRBV18 and TRBJ1-3 gives the whole variable domain NAGVMQNPRHLVRRRGQEARLRCSPMKGHSHVYWYRQLPEEGLKFMVYLQKENIIDESGMPKERFSAEFPKEGPSILRIQQVVRGDSAAYFCASSPQDRLFSGNTIYFGEGSWLTVV.

At least ten counts were recorded for this clonotype. The gene calls are TRBV4-1 and TRBJ2-7; 8 positions agree with TRBD2. Germline trimming cut 0 bases from V and 2 bases from J; bases unmatched to any gene: 3. The CDR3 consists of 15 residues. In germline, CDR1 is MGHRA, CDR2 YSYEKL. The CDR3 DNA reads TGCGCCAGCAGCCAAGAGGCTAGCGGGCCCTACGAGCAGTACTTC. Translated: CASSQEASGPYEQYF.

This clonotype came up a few times. The chain recombines TRBV29-1 with TRBJ2-1; 8 bases agree with TRBD1. The CDR3 is 15 residues long. Looked up from germline, CDR1 is SQVTM and CDR2 is ANQGSEA. V gave up 4 bases and J gave up 8 bases; unmatched junction bases: 13. CDR3 nucleotide sequence: TGCAGCGTTGCAAGGTTAGGGCACAGGGGGGATGAGCAGTTCTTC. Protein: CSVARLGHRGDEQFF.

The V gene is TRBV27, the J gene TRBJ2-2; TRBD2 matches 8 bases. The CDR3 covers 16 residues. J lost 7 bases, V lost 4 bases, and 11 bases had no gene match. Germline V gene lookup returns CDR1 MNHEY and CDR2 SMNVEV (reference sequence). CDR3 bases: TGTGCCAGCAGTTCCGGGACTAGAGTATTGGTCGGGGAGCTGTTTTTT. Translated, it gives CASSSGTRVLVGELFF.

In its sample, this clonotype was seen a few times. The J gene is TRBJ1-5, the V gene TRBV6-1; 8 bases are a match to TRBD1. V lost 4 bases to trimming and J lost 3 bases; unmatched junction nucleotides: 14. The CDR3 length is 18 residues. Germline V gene data show CDR1 as MNHNS and CDR2 as SASEGT. CDR3 in amino acids: CASSGLRTGSLFNQPQHF. The CDR3 nucleotides are TGTGCCAGCAGTGGCCTTCGGACAGGGTCCCTATTCAATCAGCCCCAGCATTTT.